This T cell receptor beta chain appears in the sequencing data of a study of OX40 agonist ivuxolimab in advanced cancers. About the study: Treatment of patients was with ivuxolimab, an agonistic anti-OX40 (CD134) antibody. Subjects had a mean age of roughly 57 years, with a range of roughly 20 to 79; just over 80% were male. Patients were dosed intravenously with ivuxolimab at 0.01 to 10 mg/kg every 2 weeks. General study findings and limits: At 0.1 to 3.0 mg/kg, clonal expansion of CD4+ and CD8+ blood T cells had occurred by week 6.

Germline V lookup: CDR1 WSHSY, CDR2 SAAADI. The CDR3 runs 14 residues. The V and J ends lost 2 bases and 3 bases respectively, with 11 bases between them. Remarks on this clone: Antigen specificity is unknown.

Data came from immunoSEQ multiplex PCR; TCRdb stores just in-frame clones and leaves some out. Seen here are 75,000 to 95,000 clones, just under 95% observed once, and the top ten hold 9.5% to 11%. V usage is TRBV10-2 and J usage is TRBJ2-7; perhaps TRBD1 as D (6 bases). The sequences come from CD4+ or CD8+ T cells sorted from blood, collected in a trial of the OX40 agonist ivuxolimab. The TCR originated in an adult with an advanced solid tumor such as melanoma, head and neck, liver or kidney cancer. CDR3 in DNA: TGCGCCAGCAGTGAGACAGGGATCGACTACGAGCAGTACTTC. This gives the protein CASSETGIDYEQYF.